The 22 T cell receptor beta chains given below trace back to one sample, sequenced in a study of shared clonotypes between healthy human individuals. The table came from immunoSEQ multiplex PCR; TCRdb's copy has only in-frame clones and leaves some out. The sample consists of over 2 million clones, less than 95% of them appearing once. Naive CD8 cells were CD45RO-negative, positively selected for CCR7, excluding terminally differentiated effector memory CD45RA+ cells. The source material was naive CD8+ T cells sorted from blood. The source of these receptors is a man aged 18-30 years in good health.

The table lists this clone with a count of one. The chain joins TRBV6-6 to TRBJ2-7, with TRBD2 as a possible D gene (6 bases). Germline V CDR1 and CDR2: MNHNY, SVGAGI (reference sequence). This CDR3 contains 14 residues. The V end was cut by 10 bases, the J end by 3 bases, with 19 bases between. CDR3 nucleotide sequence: TGTGCCACCGACGTCGGGGGTTCTGGCTACGAGCAGTACTTC. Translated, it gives CATDVGGSGYEQYF.

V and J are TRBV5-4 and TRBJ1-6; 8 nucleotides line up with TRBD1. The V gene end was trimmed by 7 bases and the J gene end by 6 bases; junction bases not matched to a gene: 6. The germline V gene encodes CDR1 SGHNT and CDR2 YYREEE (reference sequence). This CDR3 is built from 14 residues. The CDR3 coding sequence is TGTGCCAGCGCCCAGGACAGGGCTAATTCACCCCTCCACTTT. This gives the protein CASAQDRANSPLHF.

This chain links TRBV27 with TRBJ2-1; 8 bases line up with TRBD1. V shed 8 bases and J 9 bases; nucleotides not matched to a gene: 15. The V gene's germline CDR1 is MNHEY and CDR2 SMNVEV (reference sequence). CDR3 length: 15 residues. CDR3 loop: CASSSLGQGWGEQFF. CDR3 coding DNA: TGTGCCAGCTCGTCCCTTGGACAGGGTTGGGGTGAGCAGTTCTTC.

CDR3 bases: TGTGCCAGCAGTGAAATGGGGGATCCCTCCTACGAGCAGTACTTC. Translation gives CASSEMGDPSYEQYF. J is TRBJ2-7 and V is TRBV6-1, with D perhaps matching TRBD1 or TRBD2 (5 bases each). Germline lookup yields CDR1 MNHNS and CDR2 SASEGT. V was clipped by 2 bases and J by 0 bases, with 11 bases between them. The CDR3 has 15 residues.

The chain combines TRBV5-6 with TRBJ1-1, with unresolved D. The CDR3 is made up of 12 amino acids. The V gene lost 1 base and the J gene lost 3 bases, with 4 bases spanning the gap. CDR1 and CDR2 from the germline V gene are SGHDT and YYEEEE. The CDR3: CASSLKYTEAFF. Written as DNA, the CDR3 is TGTGCCAGCAGCTTGAAATACACTGAAGCTTTCTTT.

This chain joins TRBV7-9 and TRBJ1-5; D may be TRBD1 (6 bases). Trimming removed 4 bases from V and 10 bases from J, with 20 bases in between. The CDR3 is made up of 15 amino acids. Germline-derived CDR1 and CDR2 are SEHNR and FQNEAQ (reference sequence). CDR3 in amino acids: CASSSEGDAKRPQHF. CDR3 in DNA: TGTGCCAGCAGCTCAGAGGGGGACGCCAAAAGACCCCAGCATTTT.

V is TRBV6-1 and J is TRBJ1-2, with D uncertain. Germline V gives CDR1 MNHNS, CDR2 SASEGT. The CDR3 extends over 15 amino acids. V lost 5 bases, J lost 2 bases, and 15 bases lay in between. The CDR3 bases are TGTGCCAGCAGTCACCCGGGTTTGGGGAACTATGGCTACACCTTC. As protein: CASSHPGLGNYGYTF.

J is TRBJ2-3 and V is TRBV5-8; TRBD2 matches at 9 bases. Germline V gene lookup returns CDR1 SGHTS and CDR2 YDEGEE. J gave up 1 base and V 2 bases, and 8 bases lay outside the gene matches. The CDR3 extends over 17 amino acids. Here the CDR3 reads CASSFPELAGGTDTQYF. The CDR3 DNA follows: TGTGCCAGCAGCTTCCCCGAATTAGCGGGGGGCACAGATACGCAGTATTTT. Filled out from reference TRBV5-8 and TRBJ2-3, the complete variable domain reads EAGVTQSPTHLIKTRGQQATLRCSPISGHTSVYWYQQALGLGLQFLLWYDEGEERNRGNFPPRFSGRQFPNYSSELNVNALELEDSALYLCASSFPELAGGTDTQYFGPGTRLTVL.

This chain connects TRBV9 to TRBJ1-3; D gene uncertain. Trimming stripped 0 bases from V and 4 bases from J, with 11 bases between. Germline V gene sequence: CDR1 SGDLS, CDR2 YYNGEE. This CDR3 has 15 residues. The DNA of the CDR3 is TGTGCCAGCAGCGTAGGAGCGGAGTCCGGAAACACCATATATTTT. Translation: CASSVGAESGNTIYF. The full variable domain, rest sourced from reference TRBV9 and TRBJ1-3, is DSGVTQTPKHLITATGQRVTLRCSPRSGDLSVYWYQQSLDQGLQFLIQYYNGEERAKGNILERFSAQQFPDLHSELNLSSLELGDSALYFCASSVGAESGNTIYFGEGSWLTVV.

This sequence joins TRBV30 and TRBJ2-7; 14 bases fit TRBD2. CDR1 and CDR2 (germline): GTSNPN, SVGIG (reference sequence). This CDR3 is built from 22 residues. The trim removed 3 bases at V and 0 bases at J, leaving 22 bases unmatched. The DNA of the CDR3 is TGTGCCTGGAGCCCGGGTATGGGGCCCGGACTAGCGGGAGGTCTAAGCTCCTACGAGCAGTACTTC. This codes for CAWSPGMGPGLAGGLSSYEQYF.

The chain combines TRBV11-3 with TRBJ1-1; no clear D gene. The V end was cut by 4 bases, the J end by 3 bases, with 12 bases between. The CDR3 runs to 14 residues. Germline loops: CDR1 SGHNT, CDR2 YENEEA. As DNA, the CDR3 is TGTGCCAGCAGCTCCGGTGCCGGGGACACTGAAGCTTTCTTT. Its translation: CASSSGAGDTEAFF.

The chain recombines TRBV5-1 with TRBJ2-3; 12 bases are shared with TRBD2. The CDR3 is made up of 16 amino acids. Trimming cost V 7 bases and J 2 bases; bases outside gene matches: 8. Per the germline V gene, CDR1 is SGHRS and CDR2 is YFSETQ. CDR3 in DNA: TGCGCCAGCTGCCCTAGCGGGAGGGTTACCACAGATACGCAGTATTTT. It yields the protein CASCPSGRVTTDTQYF.

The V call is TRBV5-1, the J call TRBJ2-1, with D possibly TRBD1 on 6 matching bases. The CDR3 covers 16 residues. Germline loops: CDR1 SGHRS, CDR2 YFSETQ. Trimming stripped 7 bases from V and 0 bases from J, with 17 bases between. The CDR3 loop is CASVMGAPSSYNEQFF. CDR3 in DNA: TGCGCCAGCGTAATGGGGGCGCCGAGCTCCTACAATGAGCAGTTCTTC.

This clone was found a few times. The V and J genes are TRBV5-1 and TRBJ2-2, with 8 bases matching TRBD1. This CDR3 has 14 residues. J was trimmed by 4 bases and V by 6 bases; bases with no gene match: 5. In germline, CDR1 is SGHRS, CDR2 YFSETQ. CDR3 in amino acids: CASTPGTGTGELFF. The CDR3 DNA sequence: TGCGCCAGCACCCCCGGGACAGGCACCGGGGAGCTGTTTTTT.

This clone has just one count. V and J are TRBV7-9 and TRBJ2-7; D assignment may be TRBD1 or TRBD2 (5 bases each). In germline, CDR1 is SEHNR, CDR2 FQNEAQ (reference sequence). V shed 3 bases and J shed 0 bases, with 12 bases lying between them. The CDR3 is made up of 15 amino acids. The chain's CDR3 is CASSLGRVSSYEQYF. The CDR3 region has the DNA TGTGCCAGCAGCTTGGGGCGGGTGAGCTCCTACGAGCAGTACTTC.

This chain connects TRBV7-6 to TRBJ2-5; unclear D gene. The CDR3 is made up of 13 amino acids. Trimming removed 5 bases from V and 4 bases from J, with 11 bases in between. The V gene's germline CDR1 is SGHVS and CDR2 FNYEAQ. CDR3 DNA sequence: TGTGCCAGCAGCCCAGGCTTTGGAGAGACCCAGTACTTC. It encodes CASSPGFGETQYF.

The CDR3 region is CASTAPERIDTQYF. The CDR3 bases are TGTGCCAGCACCGCGCCAGAGAGAATTGATACGCAGTATTTT. The chain uses TRBV2 and TRBJ2-3, with D uncertain. Trimming took 7 bases from V and 6 from J, leaving 17 bases between them. Germline V gene sequence: CDR1 SNHLY, CDR2 FYNNEI. The CDR3 loop spans 14 amino acids.

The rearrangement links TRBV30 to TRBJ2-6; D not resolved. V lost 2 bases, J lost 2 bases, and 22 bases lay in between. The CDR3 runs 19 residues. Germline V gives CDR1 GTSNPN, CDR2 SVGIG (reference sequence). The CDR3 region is CAWSPFLERFGAGANVLTF. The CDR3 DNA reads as TGTGCCTGGAGTCCCTTTCTTGAGAGGTTCGGCGCTGGGGCCAACGTCCTGACTTTC.

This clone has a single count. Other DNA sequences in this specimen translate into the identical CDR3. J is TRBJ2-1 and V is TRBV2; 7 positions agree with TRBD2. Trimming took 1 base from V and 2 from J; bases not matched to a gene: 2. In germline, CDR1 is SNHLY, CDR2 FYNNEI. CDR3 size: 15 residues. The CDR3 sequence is CASSEGGGAYNEQFF. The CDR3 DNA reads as TGTGCCAGCAGTGAAGGGGGGGGTGCCTACAATGAGCAGTTCTTC.

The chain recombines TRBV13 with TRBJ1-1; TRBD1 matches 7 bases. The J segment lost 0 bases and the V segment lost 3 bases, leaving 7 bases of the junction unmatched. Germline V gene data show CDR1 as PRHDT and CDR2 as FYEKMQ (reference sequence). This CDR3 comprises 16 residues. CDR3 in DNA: TGTGCCAGCAGCTTTTTCTCCGACAGGGTGAACACTGAAGCTTTCTTT. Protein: CASSFFSDRVNTEAFF.

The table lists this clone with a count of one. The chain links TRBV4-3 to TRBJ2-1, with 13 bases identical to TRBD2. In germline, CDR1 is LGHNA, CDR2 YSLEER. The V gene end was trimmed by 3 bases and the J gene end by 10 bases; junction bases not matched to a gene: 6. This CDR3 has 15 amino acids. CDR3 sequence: CASSHSGLAGAEQFF. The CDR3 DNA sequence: TGCGCCAGCAGCCATTCCGGACTAGCGGGAGCGGAGCAGTTCTTC.

This CDR3 is CASRQGTLNEKLFF. In DNA, the CDR3 is TGTGCCAGTAGACAGGGGACCCTTAATGAAAAACTGTTTTTT. This chain uses TRBV19 with TRBJ1-4; 7 bases are shared with TRBD1. V lost 6 bases, J lost 4 bases, and 5 bases stayed unmatched. The CDR3 extends over 14 amino acids. CDR1 is LNHDA, CDR2 SQIVND, per germline (reference sequence). Based on the CDR3 plus reference TRBV19 and TRBJ1-4, the full variable domain is DGGITQSPKYLFRKEGQNVTLSCEQNLNHDAMYWYRQDPGQGLRLIYYSQIVNDFQKGDIAEGYSVSREKKESFPLTVTSAQKNPTAFYLCASRQGTLNEKLFFGSGTQLSVL.